This T cell receptor (beta chain) is drawn from a study of blood T cells in healthy people across ages. General study results and limits: As naive T cell percentage varied, TCR beta diversity correlated strongly with it. The unsorted PBMCs prevented any conclusive comparison of naive versus antigen-experienced cells.

Comment on this clonotype: The target antigen is unknown.

Through a sample-barcoded 5' primer and a J-beta primer mix, a second PCR was run for about 6 to 11 cycles. TCRdb reprocessed the 5' RACE reads with MiXCR, giving one entry per CDR3 protein. Among roughly 800,000 distinct CDR3 sequences listed, over 45% were seen once. V was shortened by 8 bases and J by 7 bases, with 14 bases between the two germline ends. The CDR3 is 12 residues long. CDR1 is MDHEN, CDR2 SYDVKM, per germline. This TCR came from a man aged 30-40 years in good health. The V call is TRBV28, the J call TRBJ1-2, with D possibly matching TRBD1 (5 bases). The sample taken for sequencing was blood. CDR3 residues: CASGAGTSGYTF. DNA for the CDR3: TGTGCCAGCGGGGCAGGGACGTCTGGCTACACCTTC.